These 27 T cell receptor beta chains were sequenced from one sample in a study of blood T cell repertoires in COVID-19. Some clones are missing from TCRdb's copy, which holds only in-frame ones; the method was immunoSEQ multiplex PCR. The sample includes 180,000 or so clones, roughly four fifths seen only once; the top ten take 9.5% to 12%. Sequencing was done on a sample of peripheral blood. Every receptor here comes from a woman in her forties with COVID-19, enrolled during active disease.

The chain recombines TRBV30 with TRBJ1-5, with D perhaps TRBD1 (6 bases). This CDR3 has 14 residues. V was cut by 1 base and J by 4 bases, with 11 bases left in between. Germline assignment: CDR1 GTSNPN and CDR2 SVGIG (reference sequence). The CDR3 DNA reads as TGTGCCTGGAGTGGGGGGCAGGGGAATCAGCCCCAGCATTTT. Translated: CAWSGGQGNQPQHF.

This chain connects TRBV18 to TRBJ1-5; perhaps TRBD1 as D (6 bases). Germline-derived CDR1 and CDR2 are KGHSH and LQKENI. Trimming shortened V by 3 bases and J by 3 bases, and 30 bases separated the two germline ends. This CDR3 is 21 amino acids long. In DNA form, the CDR3 reads TGTGCCAGCTCACCCGGACGGCCGGGCGAGCCAGCGACAGGAAACAATCAGCCCCAGCATTTT. It codes for CASSPGRPGEPATGNNQPQHF.

The genes are TRBV2 and TRBJ1-4; 8 bases line up with TRBD1. CDR3 size: 16 residues. Germline V lookup: CDR1 SNHLY, CDR2 FYNNEI. The V segment lost 5 bases and the J segment 4 bases; nucleotides outside the gene matches: 9. Written as DNA, the CDR3 is TGTGCCAGCAGTTCCCCATCAGGGGGCATTAATGAAAAACTGTTTTTT. Amino acid sequence: CASSSPSGGINEKLFF.

This sequence joins TRBV2 and TRBJ2-1; the D gene is possibly TRBD1 (6 bases). V gave up 6 bases and J gave up 4 bases, with 13 bases separating them. CDR3 length: 14 residues. Germline assignment: CDR1 SNHLY and CDR2 FYNNEI. Here the CDR3 reads CASRETGTYNEQFF. Written as DNA, the CDR3 is TGTGCCAGCAGGGAGACCGGGACATACAATGAGCAGTTCTTC.

The chain joins TRBV19 to TRBJ2-1; 7 bases map to TRBD2. This CDR3 region has 16 residues. Germline CDR1 is LNHDA and CDR2 is SQIVND (reference sequence). V shed 5 bases and J 4 bases; nucleotides not matched to a gene: 11. This chain's CDR3 is CASSRQPSGLYNEQFF. The CDR3 DNA follows: TGTGCCAGTAGTCGCCAACCTAGCGGACTATACAATGAGCAGTTCTTC.

The chain combines TRBV6-1 with TRBJ1-5, with D maybe TRBD1 (5 bases). Trimming took 2 bases from V and 0 from J, leaving 20 bases between them. The germline CDR1 and CDR2 sequences are MNHNS and SASEGT. The CDR3 spans 19 residues. For the CDR3, the DNA is TGTGCCAGCAGTGAATTTTACAGGAGGGTTTCCTATAGCAATCAGCCCCAGCATTTT. Translated: CASSEFYRRVSYSNQPQHF.

In this sample, this clone turned up once. The chain couples TRBV5-4 to TRBJ1-2; maybe TRBD1 (6 bases). Germline lookup yields CDR1 SGHNT and CDR2 YYREEE (reference sequence). With 2 bases removed from V and 4 bases from J, the gap between germline ends came to 15 bases. This CDR3 has 15 residues. CDR3 loop: CASSLDFRGSYGYTF. The CDR3 DNA follows: TGTGCCAGCAGCTTAGATTTTAGGGGGAGCTATGGCTACACCTTC.

This clone occurred a few times. The chain uses TRBV7-9 and TRBJ1-2; D is unclear. The CDR3 totals 13 residues. From germline, CDR1 is SEHNR and CDR2 FQNEAQ (reference sequence). Trimming took off 6 bases at V and 5 bases at J, with 13 bases between the two ends. The CDR3 here is CASRRTEPYGYTF. The CDR3 coding sequence is TGTGCCAGCAGGCGGACTGAGCCTTATGGCTACACCTTC.

CDR3 in DNA: TGTGCCAGCAGTGACACTACGCCCTATCAGCCCCAGCATTTT. Encoded protein: CASSDTTPYQPQHF. The chain joins TRBV2 to TRBJ1-5; the D is unclear. CDR1 and CDR2 (germline): SNHLY, FYNNEI. CDR3 length: 14 residues. Between the trimmed V and J ends, which lost 3 bases and 5 bases, there was a span of 11 bases.

CDR3 residues: CASSQDGSIETQYF. In nucleotides, the CDR3 is TGCGCCAGCAGCCAAGACGGGAGTATCGAGACCCAGTACTTC. The chain uses TRBV4-1 and TRBJ2-5, with a tentative D call TRBD2 (6 bases). Trimming took off 0 bases at V and 5 bases at J, with 10 bases between the two ends. The CDR3 is made up of 14 amino acids. CDR1 MGHRA and CDR2 YSYEKL come from the germline V gene.

The gene calls are TRBV5-1 and TRBJ2-3, with 10 bases lining up with TRBD1. V lost 4 bases and J lost 1; bases outside the gene matches: 3. There are 15 residues in the CDR3. The germline V gene encodes CDR1 SGHRS and CDR2 YFSETQ. The CDR3 bases are TGCGCCAGCAGCCCGGGACAGGGGCGCACAGATACGCAGTATTTT. Translation: CASSPGQGRTDTQYF.

For the CDR3, the DNA is TGTGCCAGCAGAAGAGACAGGGTTTCAAACTATGGCTACACCTTC. Protein product: CASRRDRVSNYGYTF. The chain combines TRBV5-6 with TRBJ1-2; 7 nucleotides agree with TRBD1. CDR1 and CDR2 (germline): SGHDT, YYEEEE. V lost 5 bases to trimming and J lost 2 bases; unmatched junction nucleotides: 9. CDR3 length equals 15 residues. The whole variable domain, filled in from reference TRBV5-6 and TRBJ1-2, reads DAGVTQSPTHLIKTRGQQVTLRCSPKSGHDTVSWYQQALGQGPQFIFQYYEEEERQRGNFPDRFSGHQFPNYSSELNVNALLLGDSALYLCASRRDRVSNYGYTFGSGTRLTVV.

This clone was counted a single time. The V call is TRBV7-3, the J call TRBJ2-1; D is unresolved. Germline CDR1 reads SGHTA; CDR2 reads FQGTGA. Trimming removed 5 bases from V and 4 bases from J, with 24 bases in between. CDR3 length: 18 amino acids. Here the CDR3 reads CASSPRGTLDAEYNEQFF. The CDR3, as DNA: TGTGCCAGCAGCCCCCGAGGAACGCTTGATGCCGAGTACAATGAGCAGTTCTTC.

The chain employs TRBV24-1 and TRBJ2-2, with a possible D match to TRBD2 (6 bases). From germline, CDR1 is KGHDR and CDR2 SFDVKD. This CDR3 has 14 residues. V lost 5 bases, J lost 6 bases, and 12 bases lay in between. CDR3 residues: CATSVTGDSGELFF. In nucleotides, the CDR3 is TGTGCCACCAGTGTTACGGGAGATTCCGGGGAGCTGTTTTTT.

In this sample, this clone turned up many times. This chain joins TRBV4-1 and TRBJ2-1; the D gene is possibly TRBD2 (6 bases). V lost 0 bases and J lost 2, with 14 bases in between. In germline, CDR1 is MGHRA, CDR2 YSYEKL. The CDR3 has 17 residues. The CDR3 nucleotides read TGCGCCAGCAGCCAAGATCCGGGGGACCCGGCCTACAATGAGCAGTTCTTC. Its protein is CASSQDPGDPAYNEQFF.

This clone was observed a single time. The chain employs TRBV10-1 and TRBJ1-2; D not resolved. Germline CDR1 and CDR2: WNHNN and SYGVQD (reference sequence). The CDR3 has 13 amino acids. V lost 4 bases and J 2 bases, leaving 8 bases between the germline ends. This CDR3 is CASSAGGNYGYTF. The CDR3 coding sequence is TGCGCCAGCAGTGCGGGAGGGAACTATGGCTACACCTTC.

The gene calls are TRBV12-5 and TRBJ2-1; unclear D gene. The V end was cut by 7 bases, the J end by 6 bases, with 7 bases between. The CDR3 sequence is 11 residues long. The germline V gene has CDR1 LGHNT and CDR2 FRNRAP. The CDR3, as DNA: TGTGCTAGTGCCTATTTCAATGAGCAGTTCTTC. The encoded protein is CASAYFNEQFF.

The genes are TRBV4-1 and TRBJ2-2, with D maybe TRBD2 (6 bases). V lost 0 bases and J 4 bases, leaving 12 bases between the germline ends. There are 16 residues in the CDR3. Germline lookup yields CDR1 MGHRA and CDR2 YSYEKL. The CDR3 reads CASSQEGSGSTGELFF. The CDR3 coding sequence is TGCGCCAGCAGCCAAGAGGGTAGCGGTTCCACCGGGGAGCTGTTTTTT.

In this sample, this clone turned up a few times. The chain combines TRBV6-5 with TRBJ2-7; no definite D call. CDR3 size: 15 residues. Per germline, CDR1 MNHEY and CDR2 SVGAGI. V was clipped by 6 bases and J by 0 bases, with 15 bases between them. DNA of the CDR3: TGTGCCAGCAGGGATGACTCGACCCCCTCCTACGAGCAGTACGTC. Encoded protein: CASRDDSTPSYEQYV.

V usage is TRBV11-2 and J usage is TRBJ1-4, with D unclear. Germline CDR1 and CDR2: SGHAT and FQNNGV. This CDR3 spans 14 amino acids. V dropped 4 bases and J dropped 2 bases, with 8 bases sitting between them. The CDR3 DNA is TGTGCCAGCAGCTCATCCGGGACTAATGAAAAACTGTTTTTT. It yields the protein CASSSSGTNEKLFF.

This clone was counted many times. The chain employs TRBV7-8 and TRBJ2-2; 7 nucleotides line up with TRBD2. J was trimmed by 1 base and V by 5 bases; bases with no gene match: 7. Germline V gives CDR1 SGHVS, CDR2 FQNEAQ. CDR3 size: 16 residues. The CDR3 loop reads CASSPRDYLNTGELFF. The DNA for the CDR3 is TGTGCCAGCAGCCCCCGGGACTATCTGAACACCGGGGAGCTGTTTTTT.

The V gene is TRBV29-1, the J gene TRBJ1-4, with D possibly TRBD1 on 5 matching bases. The CDR3 runs 14 residues. CDR1 is SQVTM, CDR2 ANQGSEA, per germline. V lost 7 bases, J lost 0 bases, and 12 bases lay in between. The CDR3 is CSASRGATNEKLFF. CDR3 coding DNA: TGCAGCGCCTCCCGGGGGGCAACTAATGAAAAACTGTTTTTT.

The rearrangement joins TRBV11-2 to TRBJ1-5; possibly TRBD1 for D (5 bases). V was trimmed by 0 bases and J by 1 base, leaving 7 bases between them. Germline-derived CDR1 and CDR2 are SGHAT and FQNNGV. The CDR3 is 15 residues long. The CDR3 sequence: CASSLEAGSNQPQHF. As DNA, the CDR3 is TGTGCCAGCAGCTTAGAAGCAGGGAGCAATCAGCCCCAGCATTTT.

V usage is TRBV2 and J usage is TRBJ2-7; a possible D gene is TRBD1 (5 bases). V was clipped by 6 bases and J by 5 bases, with 14 bases between them. Germline V gene data show CDR1 as SNHLY and CDR2 as FYNNEI. The CDR3 length is 13 residues. DNA of the CDR3: TGTGCCAGCAGGAGAGACAGATCCAACGAGCAGTACGTC. It encodes CASRRDRSNEQYV.

This clone was observed once. The rearrangement uses TRBV9 and TRBJ1-2, with D perhaps matching TRBD1 (6 bases). Germline V CDR1 and CDR2: SGDLS, YYNGEE. The CDR3 consists of 14 residues. The V gene lost 0 bases and the J gene lost 7 bases, with 13 bases spanning the gap. The CDR3 region is CASSVAAGASGYTF. The DNA for the CDR3 is TGTGCCAGCAGCGTAGCGGCAGGGGCGAGTGGCTACACCTTC.

The chain employs TRBV6-6 and TRBJ1-4; 9 bases are shared with TRBD1. The CDR3 is made up of 13 amino acids. CDR1 is MNHNY and CDR2 is SVGAGI in the germline V gene (reference sequence). Losses at the gene ends were 5 bases for V and 7 bases for J; bases not matched to a gene: 2. CDR3 in amino acids: CASSRDRVEKLFF. For the CDR3, the DNA is TGTGCCAGCAGTAGGGACAGGGTTGAAAAACTGTTTTTT.

This chain uses TRBV7-6 with TRBJ1-6; 7 nucleotides align to TRBD1. V was clipped by 1 base and J by 7 bases; unmatched bases: 4. The CDR3 runs 15 residues. Germline loops: CDR1 SGHVS, CDR2 FNYEAQ. CDR3 region: CASSLEGGENSPLHF. CDR3 sequence (DNA): TGTGCCAGCAGCTTAGAAGGGGGCGAAAATTCACCCCTCCACTTT.